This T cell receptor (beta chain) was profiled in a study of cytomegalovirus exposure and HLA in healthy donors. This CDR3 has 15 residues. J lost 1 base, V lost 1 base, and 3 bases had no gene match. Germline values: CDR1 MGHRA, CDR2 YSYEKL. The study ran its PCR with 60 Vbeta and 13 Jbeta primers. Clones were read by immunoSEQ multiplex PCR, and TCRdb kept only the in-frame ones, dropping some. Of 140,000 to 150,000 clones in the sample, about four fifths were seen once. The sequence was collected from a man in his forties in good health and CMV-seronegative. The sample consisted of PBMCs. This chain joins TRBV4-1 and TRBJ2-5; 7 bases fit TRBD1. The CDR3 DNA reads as TGCGCCAGCAGCCAAGTCAGGGACAGCCAAGAGACCCAGTACTTC. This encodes CASSQVRDSQETQYF.